The 4 T cell receptor beta chains in this list originate from one sample, sequenced in a study of cytotoxic CD8 clonotypes in ibrutinib-treated CLL. TCRdb keeps only in-frame clones here, not all; method: immunoSEQ multiplex PCR. The profile shows 140,000 to 150,000 clones, roughly 76% of them singletons. The sequencing here drew on PBMCs, taken after 24 months of ibrutinib treatment. The receptor source for this set is a human donor with chronic lymphocytic leukemia.

This clone has only one observation. This chain connects TRBV7-9 to TRBJ2-7; 8 bases align to TRBD2. The CDR3 sequence is 14 residues long. The ends lost 5 bases at V and 3 bases at J; junction bases unmatched: 6. CDR1 and CDR2 (germline): SEHNR, FQNEAQ (reference sequence). For the CDR3, the DNA is TGTGCCAGCAGCCAAACCGGGGGGGACTACGAGCAGTACTTC. Amino acids: CASSQTGGDYEQYF.

This clone showed up just a few times. The chain is built from TRBV9 and TRBJ2-7; D is undetermined. Trimming took off 1 base at V and 7 bases at J, with 18 bases between the two ends. This CDR3 region has 15 residues. The germline V gene has CDR1 SGDLS and CDR2 YYNGEE. For the CDR3, the DNA is TGTGCCAGCAGCGTAATGAATGGGCCCAGTGGGGAGCAGTACTTC. Translating gives CASSVMNGPSGEQYF.

This chain uses TRBV10-3 with TRBJ1-2; D not certain. Trimming pared 3 bases from V and 8 bases from J, leaving 16 bases between. This CDR3 has 14 residues. CDR1 and CDR2 from the germline V gene are ENHRY and SYGVKD. Here the CDR3 reads CAISEVPDSQGYTF. In DNA form, the CDR3 reads TGTGCCATCAGTGAAGTTCCCGATTCTCAGGGCTACACCTTC.

CDR3 protein: CASTRPGLAVELFF. CDR3 in DNA: TGTGCCAGCACCAGACCGGGACTAGCAGTGGAGCTGTTTTTT. This chain joins TRBV7-2 and TRBJ2-2, with 9 positions matching TRBD2. The J segment lost 10 bases and the V segment lost 7 bases, leaving 10 bases of the junction unmatched. The CDR3 runs to 14 residues. Germline values: CDR1 SGHTA, CDR2 FQGNSA.